This T cell receptor (beta chain) was recorded in a study of T cell repertoires in cytomegalovirus infection. Between the trimmed V and J ends, which lost 5 bases and 1 base, there was a span of 11 bases. The CDR3 extends over 14 amino acids. Germline CDR1 reads SGHTA; CDR2 reads FQGNSA. This clonotype was counted ten times or more. TCRdb ran MiXCR on the reads and lists one entry per CDR3 protein. The repertoire has some 250,000 distinct CDR3 sequences, less than 9.5% of them found once; the top ten carry more than 12%. The clonotype comes from a human donor in good health (CMV status not recorded). Some clones in this sample may be carry-over from other donors' samples. The sample taken for sequencing was PBMCs. The chain carries TRBV7-2 and TRBJ2-5; the D gene is possibly TRBD2 (6 bases). CDR3 amino acids: CASSVGLIQETQYF. For the CDR3, the DNA is TGTGCCAGCAGCGTGGGACTGATCCAAGAGACCCAGTACTTC.